Listed here is a single T cell receptor (beta chain). What it binds is unknown. The authors split each subset's genomic DNA evenly across several immunoSEQ plates. TCRdb's copy holds only in-frame clones and misses some; the assay was immunoSEQ multiplex PCR. The table lists about 820,000 clones, approximately 92% of them singletons. The data are from a study of shared clonotypes between healthy human individuals. Study-level results: Apart from blood, nothing was sampled; tissue repertoires likely differ. The represented genetic and exposure-history diversity was limited by the small number of donors.

The naive CD8 subset, CD45RO-negative cells positively selected for CCR7, excluded terminally differentiated effector memory CD45RA+ cells. The sequence was obtained from a man aged 30 to 45 in good health. Sequencing used naive CD8+ T cells sorted from blood.

The CDR3 DNA reads TGTGCCAGCAGCGCGTCCGGGACAAGGGGGGATTACGAGCAGTACTTC. This encodes CASSASGTRGDYEQYF. V and J are TRBV7-6 and TRBJ2-7; D may match TRBD1 or TRBD2 (6 bases each). The CDR3 loop spans 16 amino acids. The V gene lost 5 bases and the J gene lost 4 bases, with 21 bases spanning the gap. The germline CDR1 and CDR2 sequences are SGHVS and FNYEAQ. Complete variable domain (other parts from reference TRBV7-6 and TRBJ2-7): GAGVSQSPRYKVTKRGQDVALRCDPISGHVSLYWYRQALGQGPEFLTYFNYEAQQDKSGLPNDRFSAERPEGSISTLTIQRTEQRDSAMYRCASSASGTRGDYEQYFGPGTRLTVT.